This T cell receptor beta chain was captured by sequencing in a study of vaccination and CD4 T cells after COVID-19. About the study: From HCoV-229E, HCoV-OC43, HCoV-NL63 and SARS-CoV-2, overlapping spike peptides were used to stimulate the cells. Control wells got either CEFX epitopes, HIV-1 Nef peptides, or no peptide at all. Study-level results: Relatively small numbers of convalescent patients were studied, with no early post-infection timepoints included.

Time point in this sample: late sampling 161 to 241 days after vaccination in three convalescent patients. Treatment meaning: roughly 11-day PBMC culture with coronavirus spike peptide pools or control peptides (ViraFEST assay). Before TCRs were sequenced, ViraFEST expanded antigen-specific T cells with peptide pools. An Oncomine TCR Beta short-read assay was used to sequence the DNA from cultured CD4+ T cells. TCRdb passed the PCR reads through MiXCR, listing each CDR3 protein once. The sample shows 20,000 to 25,000 distinct CDR3 sequences, around a third of them seen only once. The CDR3 totals 17 residues. After removal of 3 bases from V and 5 bases from J, the junction contained 18 bases not matched to a gene. Germline CDR1 reads DFQATT; CDR2 reads SNEGSKA (reference sequence). To note about this clonotype: Its antigen is still unknown.

The chain joins TRBV20-1 to TRBJ2-5; the match to TRBD1 covers 7 bases. The sequence came from a human donor who had recovered from COVID-19. The material sequenced was CD4+ T cells from blood, cultured in vitro, taken about 7 months after SARS-CoV-2 vaccination. CDR3 DNA: TGCAGTGCTAGGGGCCTCCTCCTGACAGGGTCTGACGAGACCCAGTACTTC. Residues: CSARGLLLTGSDETQYF.